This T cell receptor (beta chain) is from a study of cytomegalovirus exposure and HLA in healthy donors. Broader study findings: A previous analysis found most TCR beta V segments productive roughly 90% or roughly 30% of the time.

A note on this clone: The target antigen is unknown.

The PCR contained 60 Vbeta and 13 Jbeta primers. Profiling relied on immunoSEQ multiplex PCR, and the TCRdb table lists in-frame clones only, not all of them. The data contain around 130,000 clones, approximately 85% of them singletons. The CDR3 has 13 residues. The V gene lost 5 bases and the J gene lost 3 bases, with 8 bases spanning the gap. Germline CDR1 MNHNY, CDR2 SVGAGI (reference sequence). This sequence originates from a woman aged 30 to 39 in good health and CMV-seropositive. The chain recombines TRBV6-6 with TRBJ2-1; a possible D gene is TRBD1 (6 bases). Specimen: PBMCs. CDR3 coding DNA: TGTGCCAGCAGTCAAGGGGGCTACAATGAGCAGTTCTTC. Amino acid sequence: CASSQGGYNEQFF.